The clone carrying this TCR beta chain counts as medium-sized. It was by two-round multiplex PCR that TCR beta CDR3 was amplified from genomic DNA. First-round PCR used primers specific to each TRBV and TRBJ gene. TCRdb recomputed calls from the multiplex PCR reads with MiXCR, one row per CDR3 protein. The sample includes around 16,000 distinct CDR3 sequences, about 47% of them seen just once. These data are taken from a study of prognosis after radiotherapy for stage I lung cancer. Study-wide background: Stereotactic body radiotherapy was never combined with concurrent therapy in any patient.

None of the patients had undergone chemotherapy or radiotherapy beforehand or had any other malignancy, and each showed node-negative status on CT and PET/CT. The V and J ends lost 5 bases and 11 bases respectively, with 16 bases between them. The CDR3 runs to 12 residues. Germline V lookup: CDR1 GTSNPN, CDR2 SVGIG (reference sequence). Sequenced here: PBMCs, sampled before or after stereotactic body radiation therapy (not recorded which). The chain joins TRBV30 to TRBJ1-5; D call uncertain. The receptor's source is a donor over 45 with non-small cell lung cancer. The CDR3 sequence is CAWGLTGRAQHF. The CDR3 region has the DNA TGTGCCTGGGGCCTTACTGGCCGAGCCCAGCATTTT.